This T cell receptor (beta chain) stems from a study of blood T cell repertoires in COVID-19. Study in general: Italy, Spain and the United States were the sources of the convalescent and acute COVID-19 samples. T cells, B-cell-depleted T cells, or PBMCs provided the cDNA or gDNA that served as material.

Germline values: CDR1 MNHEY, CDR2 SMNVEV (reference sequence). Between the trimmed V and J ends, which lost 3 bases and 5 bases, there was a span of 10 bases. This CDR3 comprises 13 residues. In the study's own analysis: Cell counts per sample came from amplifying reference gene primers. The protocol was immunoSEQ multiplex PCR, while the TCRdb copy is restricted to in-frame clones and leaves out a portion. For V, J and clone size, that table is used; D and trimming come from the DNA. Of around 79,000 clones in the sample, around 89% are singletons; the top ten hold about 15%. V gene TRBV27 combines with J gene TRBJ1-1; D may be TRBD1 (6 bases). This receptor was identified in a man between 65 and 79 years old with active or convalescent COVID-19. The sample consisted of peripheral blood. The CDR3 here is CASSFDRMTEAFF. The CDR3 DNA follows: TGTGCCAGCAGTTTCGACAGGATGACTGAAGCTTTCTTT.